This T cell receptor (beta chain) was sequenced during a study of shared clonotypes between healthy human individuals. PBMC DNA, left unsorted, was sequenced on ten immunoSEQ deep assay plates. Clones were read by immunoSEQ multiplex PCR, and TCRdb kept only the in-frame ones, dropping some. The sample has approximately 470,000 clones, approximately 80% seen once. The origin of this receptor is a woman between 35 and 50 years old in good health. Some clones in this sample may be carry-over from other donors' samples. Material for sequencing was PBMCs.

As DNA, the CDR3 is TGTGCCAGCAGCCACGCCCGGGACAGGGCATCCTACGAGCAGTACTTC. Protein product: CASSHARDRASYEQYF. V and J are TRBV7-8 and TRBJ2-7; the match to TRBD1 covers 9 bases. The length of the CDR3 is 16 residues. CDR1 SGHVS and CDR2 FQNEAQ come from the germline V gene. The V segment lost 5 bases and the J segment 1 base; nucleotides outside the gene matches: 9. Full variable domain (rest looked up from reference TRBV7-8 and TRBJ2-7): GAGVSQSPRYKVAKRGQDVALRCDPISGHVSLFWYQQALGQGPEFLTYFQNEAQLDKSGLPSDRFFAERPEGSVSTLKIQRTQQEDSAVYLCASSHARDRASYEQYFGPGTRLTVT.